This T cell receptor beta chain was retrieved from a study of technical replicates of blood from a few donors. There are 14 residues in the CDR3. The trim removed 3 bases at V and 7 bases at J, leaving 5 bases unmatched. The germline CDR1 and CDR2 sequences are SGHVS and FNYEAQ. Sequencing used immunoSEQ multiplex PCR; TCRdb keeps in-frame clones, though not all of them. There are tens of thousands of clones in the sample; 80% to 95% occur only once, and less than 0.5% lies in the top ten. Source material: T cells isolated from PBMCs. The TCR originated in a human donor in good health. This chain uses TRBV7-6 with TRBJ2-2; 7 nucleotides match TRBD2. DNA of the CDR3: TGTGCCAGCAGCTTGCCTAGCGGAGGCGGGGAGCTGTTTTTT. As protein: CASSLPSGGGELFF. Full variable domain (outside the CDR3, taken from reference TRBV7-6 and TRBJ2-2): GAGVSQSPRYKVTKRGQDVALRCDPISGHVSLYWYRQALGQGPEFLTYFNYEAQQDKSGLPNDRFSAERPEGSISTLTIQRTEQRDSAMYRCASSLPSGGGELFFGEGSRLTVL.